What follows are 11 T cell receptor beta chains derived from one specimen sequenced in a study of blood T cell repertoires in COVID-19. Only in-frame clones appear in the TCRdb table, and some are missing; sequencing was by immunoSEQ multiplex PCR. The table shows some 120,000 clones, with around 86% occurring only once. Material: peripheral blood. Receptor source: a human donor in a cohort sampled during active COVID-19.

The genes are TRBV28 and TRBJ1-2, with 12 nucleotides matching TRBD1. Germline V lookup: CDR1 MDHEN, CDR2 SYDVKM. The V segment lost 4 bases and the J segment 7 bases; nucleotides outside the gene matches: 10. The CDR3 sequence is 16 residues long. The CDR3 DNA reads TGTGCCAGCAGTTCACTCCCGGGACAGGGGGCGGGTGGCTACACCTTC. Translated, it gives CASSSLPGQGAGGYTF.

The CDR3 loop reads CASSAGSGSAYEQYF. The CDR3 DNA reads as TGTGCCAGCAGCGCCGGTAGCGGGAGTGCCTACGAGCAGTACTTC. The genes are TRBV5-4 and TRBJ2-7; 9 bases are shared with TRBD2. Germline trimming cut 4 bases from V and 2 bases from J; bases unmatched to any gene: 7. Germline CDR1 reads SGHNT; CDR2 reads YYREEE (reference sequence). The CDR3 sequence is 15 residues long.

This chain joins TRBV2 and TRBJ2-2; D possibly corresponds to TRBD2 (5 bases). Germline CDR1 reads SNHLY; CDR2 reads FYNNEI. With 6 bases removed from V and 0 bases from J, the gap between germline ends came to 17 bases. This CDR3 is 17 amino acids long. CDR3 sequence (DNA): TGTGCCAGCAGACCATGGACGGGGAACTCGAACACCGGGGAGCTGTTTTTT. It encodes CASRPWTGNSNTGELFF.

This chain uses TRBV27 with TRBJ1-6; 10 nucleotides match TRBD1. The V and J ends lost 4 bases and 10 bases, in that order; junction bases with no gene match: 7. Germline values: CDR1 MNHEY, CDR2 SMNVEV (reference sequence). The CDR3 consists of 15 residues. The CDR3 loop is CASSSGQGRGSPLHF. The DNA of the CDR3 is TGTGCCAGCAGTTCGGGACAGGGGCGGGGGTCACCCCTCCACTTT.

This chain links TRBV14 with TRBJ2-1, with D possibly being TRBD1 (5 bases). This CDR3 spans 14 amino acids. Trimming took off 6 bases at V and 9 bases at J, with 18 bases between the two ends. Germline assignment: CDR1 SGHDN and CDR2 FVKESK. The CDR3 nucleotides are TGTGCCAGCAGTCGTTATGGGGCTCCTGGTGAGCAGTTCTTC. Its protein product is CASSRYGAPGEQFF.

The gene calls are TRBV5-8 and TRBJ1-2; no reliable D call. The V end lost 1 base, the J end lost 0 bases, and 7 bases lay between the germline ends. Germline CDR1 and CDR2: SGHTS and YDEGEE. The CDR3 loop spans 14 amino acids. The CDR3 DNA sequence: TGTGCCAGCAGCTTGTGGTTAGCTAACTATGGCTACACCTTC. Residues: CASSLWLANYGYTF.

The chain has TRBV5-6 and TRBJ2-7; the D gene is possibly TRBD2 (6 bases). This CDR3 has 15 residues. V lost 2 bases and J 8 bases, leaving 20 bases between the germline ends. The germline V gene encodes CDR1 SGHDT and CDR2 YYEEEE. CDR3 in amino acids: CASSLAGDSRGKQYF. CDR3 nucleotide sequence: TGTGCCAGCAGCTTAGCCGGGGACTCCCGTGGAAAGCAGTACTTC. Full variable domain (outside the CDR3, taken from reference TRBV5-6 and TRBJ2-7): DAGVTQSPTHLIKTRGQQVTLRCSPKSGHDTVSWYQQALGQGPQFIFQYYEEEERQRGNFPDRFSGHQFPNYSSELNVNALLLGDSALYLCASSLAGDSRGKQYFGPGTRLTVT.

V and J are TRBV6-6 and TRBJ2-7; 12 nucleotides match TRBD2. The CDR3 runs to 15 residues. V was pared by 6 bases and J by 3 bases, with 6 bases of the junction left unmatched. Germline V gives CDR1 MNHNY, CDR2 SVGAGI (reference sequence). CDR3 sequence: CASSLQTSGSYEQYF. The DNA for the CDR3 is TGTGCCAGCAGCCTCCAGACTAGCGGGAGCTACGAGCAGTACTTC.

The genes are TRBV30 and TRBJ2-2; TRBD2 agrees at 8 bases. Germline-derived CDR1 and CDR2 are GTSNPN and SVGIG (reference sequence). Trimming removed 2 bases from V and 6 bases from J; junction bases left unmatched: 8. The CDR3 covers 15 residues. CDR3 in amino acids: CAWSPGGEKAGELFF. CDR3 DNA: TGTGCCTGGAGTCCGGGGGGGGAGAAGGCCGGGGAGCTGTTTTTT.

The V call is TRBV6-6, the J call TRBJ2-1, with 9 positions matching TRBD2. CDR1 and CDR2 from the germline V gene are MNHNY and SVGAGI (reference sequence). The V and J ends lost 4 bases and 8 bases, in that order; junction bases with no gene match: 9. The CDR3 is made up of 15 amino acids. The CDR3 nucleotides are TGTGCCAGCAGTTTTCCTAGCGGGATTGCGCATGAGCAGTTCTTC. Amino acids: CASSFPSGIAHEQFF.

The gene calls are TRBV30 and TRBJ2-3, with a tentative D call TRBD1 (5 bases). V lost 4 bases and J 1 base, leaving 15 bases between the germline ends. The CDR3 extends over 15 amino acids. CDR1 and CDR2 from the germline V gene are GTSNPN and SVGIG (reference sequence). DNA for the CDR3: TGTGCCTGGACAGCCGGCAGGGCTGGCACAGATACGCAGTATTTT. Translated, it gives CAWTAGRAGTDTQYF.